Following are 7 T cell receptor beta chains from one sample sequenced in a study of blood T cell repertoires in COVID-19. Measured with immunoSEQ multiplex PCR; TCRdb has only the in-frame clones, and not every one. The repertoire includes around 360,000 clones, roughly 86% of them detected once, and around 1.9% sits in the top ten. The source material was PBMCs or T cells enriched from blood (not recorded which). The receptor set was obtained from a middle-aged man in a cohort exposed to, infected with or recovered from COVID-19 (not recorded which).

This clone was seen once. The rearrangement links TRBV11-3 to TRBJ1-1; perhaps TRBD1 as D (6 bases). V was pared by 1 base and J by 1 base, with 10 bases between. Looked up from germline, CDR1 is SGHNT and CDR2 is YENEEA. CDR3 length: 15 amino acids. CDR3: CASSLGTASNTEAFF. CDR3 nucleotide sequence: TGTGCCAGCAGCTTAGGGACAGCCTCGAACACTGAAGCTTTCTTT.

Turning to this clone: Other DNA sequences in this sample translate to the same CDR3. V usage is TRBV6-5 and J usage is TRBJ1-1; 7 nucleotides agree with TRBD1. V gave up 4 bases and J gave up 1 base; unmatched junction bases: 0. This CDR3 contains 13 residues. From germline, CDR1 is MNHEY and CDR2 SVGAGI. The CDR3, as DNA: TGTGCCAGCAGTTCAGGGGGGAACACTGAAGCTTTCTTT. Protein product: CASSSGGNTEAFF.

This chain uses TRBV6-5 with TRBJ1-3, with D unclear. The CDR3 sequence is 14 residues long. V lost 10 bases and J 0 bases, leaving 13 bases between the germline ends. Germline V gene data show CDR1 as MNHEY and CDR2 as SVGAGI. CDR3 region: CATVQRGSGNTIYF. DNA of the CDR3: TGTGCCACCGTCCAACGCGGCTCTGGAAACACCATATATTTT.

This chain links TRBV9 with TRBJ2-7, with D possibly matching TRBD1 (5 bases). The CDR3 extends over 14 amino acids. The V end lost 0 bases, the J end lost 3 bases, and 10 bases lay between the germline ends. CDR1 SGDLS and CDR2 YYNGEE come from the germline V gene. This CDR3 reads CASSVGQTNYEQYF. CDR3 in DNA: TGTGCCAGCAGCGTAGGACAGACGAACTACGAGCAGTACTTC.

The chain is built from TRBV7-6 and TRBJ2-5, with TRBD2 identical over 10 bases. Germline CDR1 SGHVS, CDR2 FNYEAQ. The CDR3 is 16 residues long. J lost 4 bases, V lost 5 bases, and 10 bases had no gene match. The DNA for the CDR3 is TGTGCCAGCAGCCCCAGACTAGCGGGCGAGGGAGAGACCCAGTACTTC. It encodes CASSPRLAGEGETQYF. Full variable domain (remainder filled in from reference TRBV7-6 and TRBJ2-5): GAGVSQSPRYKVTKRGQDVALRCDPISGHVSLYWYRQALGQGPEFLTYFNYEAQQDKSGLPNDRFSAERPEGSISTLTIQRTEQRDSAMYRCASSPRLAGEGETQYFGPGTRLLVL.

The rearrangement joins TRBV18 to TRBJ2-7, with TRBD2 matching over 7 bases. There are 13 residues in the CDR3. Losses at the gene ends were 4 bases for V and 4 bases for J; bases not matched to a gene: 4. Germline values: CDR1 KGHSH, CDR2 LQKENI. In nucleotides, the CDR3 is TGTGCCAGCTCACGCGACGGGAGGTACGAGCAGTACTTC. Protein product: CASSRDGRYEQYF.

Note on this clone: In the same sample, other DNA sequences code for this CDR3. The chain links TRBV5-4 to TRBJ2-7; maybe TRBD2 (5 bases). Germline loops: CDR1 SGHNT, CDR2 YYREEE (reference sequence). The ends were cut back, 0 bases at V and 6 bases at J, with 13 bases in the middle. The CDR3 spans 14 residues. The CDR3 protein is CASSLDRGVVEQYF. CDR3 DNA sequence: TGTGCCAGCAGCTTGGATCGGGGTGTAGTCGAGCAGTACTTC. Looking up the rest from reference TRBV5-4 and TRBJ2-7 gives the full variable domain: ETGVTQSPTHLIKTRGQQVTLRCSSQSGHNTVSWYQQALGQGPQFIFQYYREEENGRGNFPPRFSGLQFPNYSSELNVNALELDDSALYLCASSLDRGVVEQYFGPGTRLTVT.